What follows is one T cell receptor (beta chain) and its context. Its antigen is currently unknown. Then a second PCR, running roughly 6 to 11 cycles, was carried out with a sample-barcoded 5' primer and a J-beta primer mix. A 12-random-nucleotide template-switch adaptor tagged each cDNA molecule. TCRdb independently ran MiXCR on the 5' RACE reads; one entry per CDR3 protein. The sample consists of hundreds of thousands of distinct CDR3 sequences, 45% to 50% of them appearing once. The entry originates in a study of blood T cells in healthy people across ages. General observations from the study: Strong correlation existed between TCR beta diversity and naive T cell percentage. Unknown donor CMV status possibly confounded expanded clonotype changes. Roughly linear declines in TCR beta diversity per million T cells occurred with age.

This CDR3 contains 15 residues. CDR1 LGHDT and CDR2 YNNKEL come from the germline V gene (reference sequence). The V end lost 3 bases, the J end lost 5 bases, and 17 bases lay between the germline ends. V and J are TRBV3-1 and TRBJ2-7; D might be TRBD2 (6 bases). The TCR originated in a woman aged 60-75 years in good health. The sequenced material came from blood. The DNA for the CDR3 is TGTGCCAGCAGCCAGAGACGAGCGGGCGTCGACGAGCAGTACTTC. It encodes CASSQRRAGVDEQYF.